Listed below are T cell receptor beta chains from one sample, sequenced in a study of T cell changes during pregnancy in multiple sclerosis. Method: immunoSEQ multiplex PCR; TCRdb's copy keeps in-frame clones and lacks some. The sample records 39,000 or so clones, roughly 93% being singletons. Sequences were derived from CD8+ T cells from peripheral blood mononuclear cells, sampled in the third trimester of pregnancy. These receptors were obtained from a female donor with multiple sclerosis, enrolled in a pregnancy study. CDR3s include the opening cysteine and the closing phenylalanine or tryptophan. Fields, in order: J gene, V gene, clone size, D gene, CDR3 DNA, CDR3 protein. D genes are given only for firm matches. The size field is filled for only some rows; it gives once, few, many or a size class.

TRBJ1-4,TRBV13,.,.,TGTGCCAGCAGCTTAGCCAGGGAAAAACTGTTTTTT,CASSLAREKLFF
TRBJ2-1,TRBV9,.,TRBD2,TGTGCCAGCAGCGCGGGACTACTCCTCTCCTACAATGAGCAGTTCTTC,CASSAGLLLSYNEQFF
TRBJ2-3,TRBV9,.,TRBD2,TGTGCCAGCAGCGTTGGGGGACTAGCGGGAGGAGCAGATACGCAGTATTTT,CASSVGGLAGGADTQYF
TRBJ2-2,TRBV2,.,.,TGTGCCAGCAGTGTATCTAGCCCCGGGGAGCTGTTTTTT,CASSVSSPGELFF
TRBJ2-2,TRBV30,.,TRBD2,TGTGCCTGGAGTGGACTAGCGAAGAACACCGGGGAGCTGTTTTTT,CAWSGLAKNTGELFF
TRBJ1-5,TRBV15,.,.,TGTGCCACCAGCAGAGAGGGAGATCGCAATCAGCCCCAGCATTTT,CATSREGDRNQPQHF
TRBJ1-5,TRBV6-1,.,.,TGTGCCAGCAGTGACCGGGGGGGCGGTCAGCCCCAGCATTTT,CASSDRGGGQPQHF
TRBJ1-2,TRBV9,.,.,TGTGCCAGCAGCGGAACAGGGACCCATGGTTATGGCTACACCTTC,CASSGTGTHGYGYTF
TRBJ1-1,TRBV27,once,.,TGTGCCAGCAAGCGTCGCAGGGAGGGGAACACTGAAGCTTTCTTT,CASKRRREGNTEAFF
TRBJ2-7,TRBV5-4,.,.,TGTGCCAGCAGCTTGGGGCCGGGAGAGTACGAGCAGTACTTC,CASSLGPGEYEQYF
TRBJ1-1,TRBV19,.,.,TGTGCCAGTAGCACAGGGACCGATCTCACTGAAGCTTTCTTT,CASSTGTDLTEAFF
TRBJ2-3,TRBV5-6,.,.,TGTGCCAGCAGCTCGCTAGAGAGCACAGATACGCAGTATTTT,CASSSLESTDTQYF
TRBJ2-7,TRBV9,.,.,TGTGCCAGCAGCGTGGGGACACTTTCCTACGAGCAGTACTTC,CASSVGTLSYEQYF
TRBJ2-5,TRBV28,.,TRBD2,TGTGCCAGCAGCACTAAGTGGAGCGGGAGGGCCAGGGAGACCCAGTACTTC,CASSTKWSGRARETQYF
TRBJ2-7,TRBV9,.,.,TGTGCCAGCAGCCCAGGTAAAGGCCTCGAGCAGTACTTC,CASSPGKGLEQYF
TRBJ2-5,TRBV27,.,TRBD1,TGTGCCAGCAGTAAGGGACAGGGACAAGAGACCCAGTACTTC,CASSKGQGQETQYF
TRBJ2-7,TRBV28,.,TRBD1,TGTGCCAGCAGTTTCAACCCGGCCGGGACAGGGGTAAACGAGCAGTACTTC,CASSFNPAGTGVNEQYF
TRBJ2-1,TRBV6-1,.,.,TGTGCCAGCAGCCCGCGGAGGGGTATGGGTGATGAGCAGTTCTTC,CASSPRRGMGDEQFF
TRBJ2-1,TRBV9,.,TRBD1,TGTGCCAGCAGCGTAGTGGGACAGGGTCCGGACAATGAGCAGTTCTTC,CASSVVGQGPDNEQFF
TRBJ2-7,TRBV28,.,TRBD1,TGTGCCAGCAGTGCCGGGACAGGGAAAGAGCAGTACTTC,CASSAGTGKEQYF
TRBJ2-6,TRBV27,.,TRBD1,TGTGCCAGCAGTTTATTCGGGACAGGAGGCTCTGGGGCCAACGTCCTGACTTTC,CASSLFGTGGSGANVLTF
TRBJ2-5,TRBV9,.,.,TGTGCCAGCAGCACTAGCAACCAAGAGACCCAGTACTTC,CASSTSNQETQYF
TRBJ2-4,TRBV6-5,.,TRBD2,TGTGCCAGCAGGGACGGGAGGGGCATTCAGTACTTC,CASRDGRGIQYF
TRBJ1-2,TRBV4-1,.,TRBD1,TGCGCCAGCAGCCAATCCCCCGGACAGGGCCTGGATGGCTACACCTTC,CASSQSPGQGLDGYTF
TRBJ1-5,TRBV13,.,.,TGTGCCAGCAGTAACGGGGGTCAGCCCCAGCATTTT,CASSNGGQPQHF
TRBJ2-7,TRBV29-1,.,TRBD1,TGCAGCGTTCTCATCACCCGGGACAGCTACGAGCAGTACTTC,CSVLITRDSYEQYF
TRBJ2-3,TRBV27,.,TRBD2,TGTGCCAGCAGTACCTTTGCGGGAGATCTCACAGATACGCAGTATTTT,CASSTFAGDLTDTQYF
TRBJ2-5,TRBV5-5,.,.,TGTGCCAGCAGCTTCACTGATGAGACCCAGTACTTC,CASSFTDETQYF
TRBJ2-3,TRBV28,.,TRBD2,TGTGCCAGCAGTTTAGGCTTTCTAGCGGGAGTCGGAGATACGCAGTATTTT,CASSLGFLAGVGDTQYF
TRBJ1-2,TRBV30,.,TRBD1,TGTGCCTGGAGCTCGACAGGGGGCTCGTTCTATGGCTACACCTTC,CAWSSTGGSFYGYTF
TRBJ2-7,TRBV14,.,.,TGTGCCAGCAGCCAAGACACAGGGTGGTACGAGCAGTACTTC,CASSQDTGWYEQYF
TRBJ1-4,TRBV6-1,.,TRBD1,TGTGCCAGCAGTGAATACCGGGACAGGGATGAAAAACTGTTTTTT,CASSEYRDRDEKLFF
TRBJ1-5,TRBV6-6,.,.,TGTGCCAGCAGTGTAGGAGAGAGCAATCAGCCCCAGCATTTT,CASSVGESNQPQHF
TRBJ2-7,TRBV14,.,.,TGTGCCAGCAGCCCAGACATCCTGAGCGGAAGTTACGAGCAGTACTTC,CASSPDILSGSYEQYF
TRBJ2-3,TRBV27,once,TRBD2,TGTGCCAGCAGTTCGCTAGCGGAGACCACAGATACGCAGTATTTT,CASSSLAETTDTQYF
TRBJ2-3,TRBV6-5,.,.,TGTGCCAGCCCCGGGCCGGGGAAGGGAGAGGATACGCAGTATTTT,CASPGPGKGEDTQYF
TRBJ2-7,TRBV7-9,.,.,TGTGCCAGCAGCTCAACTGCGTCGGGAAACGAGCAGTACTTC,CASSSTASGNEQYF
TRBJ2-7,TRBV7-9,.,TRBD1,TGTGCCGGAGGTGACAGGGCCTCCTACGAGCAGTACTTC,CAGGDRASYEQYF
TRBJ1-1,TRBV6-6,.,.,TGTGCCAGCAGTTACTCAGCCAGGGTAAACTTTGAAGCTTTCTTT,CASSYSARVNFEAFF
TRBJ2-5,TRBV5-5,.,.,TGTGCCAGCAGCTTGGTTTCCCTATATATCGAGGCCCAGTACTTC,CASSLVSLYIEAQYF
TRBJ2-7,TRBV6-1,few,TRBD2,TGTGCCAGTACTACTAGCGGCTACTACGAGCAGTACTTC,CASTTSGYYEQYF
TRBJ2-1,TRBV7-9,.,TRBD1,TGTGCCAGCAGCTCTGACAGGGGGCGAGGCAATGAGCAGTTCTTC,CASSSDRGRGNEQFF
TRBJ2-3,TRBV28,.,.,TGTGCCAGCAGTTTTGACTACAGCACAGATACGCAGTATTTT,CASSFDYSTDTQYF
TRBJ2-7,TRBV6-1,.,.,TGTGCCAGCAGTGAAGCTAGCGGAGACCCCTACGAGCAGTACTTC,CASSEASGDPYEQYF
TRBJ1-2,TRBV5-4,.,.,TGTGCCAGCAGCCCTGGAGGGGCCGGTGGCTACACCTTC,CASSPGGAGGYTF
TRBJ2-5,TRBV29-1,.,TRBD1,TGCAGCGTAGGACAGGGGTGGCAAGAGACCCAGTACTTC,CSVGQGWQETQYF
TRBJ2-7,TRBV5-6,.,TRBD1,TGTGCCAGCAGCTTAGGGACAGGCGGACCTACCTACGAGCAGTACTTC,CASSLGTGGPTYEQYF
TRBJ2-1,TRBV28,.,.,TGTGCCAGCAGTTTGAAGCGGGCCCGCGGTAATGAGCAGTTCTTC,CASSLKRARGNEQFF
TRBJ2-4,TRBV7-9,.,.,TGTGCCAGCAGCCACGCTAGCGTCACAGCCAAAAACATTCAGTACTTC,CASSHASVTAKNIQYF
TRBJ2-4,TRBV5-8,.,TRBD2,TGTGCCAGCAGCCCCGTCCGGGAGGGCGGGGGCAAAAACATTCAGTACTTC,CASSPVREGGGKNIQYF
TRBJ1-2,TRBV28,once,TRBD1,TGTGCCAGCAGTCCGGACAGGAACTATGGCTACACCTTC,CASSPDRNYGYTF
TRBJ2-7,TRBV19,.,TRBD1,TGTGCCAGTAGTATGGACCCGGGACAGACCTCCTACGAGCAGTACTTC,CASSMDPGQTSYEQYF
TRBJ2-7,TRBV6-1,.,TRBD2,TGTGCCAGCATGAGGTTAGCGGGACCCTACGAGCAGTACTTC,CASMRLAGPYEQYF
TRBJ1-5,TRBV19,.,TRBD1,TGTGCCAGTAGTATCACTCCGGCTCCGGGACAGGGGCCGCTCGGGTCCCAGCATTTT,CASSITPAPGQGPLGSQHF
TRBJ2-7,TRBV5-1,.,TRBD1,TGCGCCAGCCGAGGGACAGGGGTCACCTACGAGCAGTACTTC,CASRGTGVTYEQYF